This T cell receptor beta chain is from a study of T cells in Graves' hyperthyroidism and ophthalmopathy. As for the study in general: Peripheral blood collection took place at initial diagnosis, before any treatment. Findings and caveats of the study: In the analysis, a 13 V-J model separated ophthalmopathy from stable hyperthyroidism. Among thyroid clonotypes expanded above 0.001, most also appeared in blood.

RNA transcripts gave rise to amplified TCR beta CDR3 regions. Initially, a first-round RT-PCR of the TCR CDR3 employed the HTBI primer set. TCRdb called the multiplex PCR reads again in MiXCR, with one record for every CDR3 protein. The sample has around 370,000 distinct CDR3 sequences, around a sixth seen once. V lost 5 bases, J lost 6 bases, and 11 bases lay in between. Germline V gene lookup returns CDR1 PRHDT and CDR2 FYEKMQ (reference sequence). The CDR3 has 13 amino acids. Patients with ophthalmopathy all had a Clinical Activity Score of at least 3, a NOSPECS grade of at least 4 and duration under 3 months. This clonotype was counted at least ten times. What it recognizes is unknown.

This receptor was taken from a man between 18 and 35 years old with Graves' ophthalmopathy. V usage is TRBV13 and J usage is TRBJ1-5, with a possible D match to TRBD1 (6 bases). Sequencing input: blood. The CDR3 loop reads CASSKGTTQPQHF. As DNA, the CDR3 is TGTGCCAGCAGCAAAGGGACAACTCAGCCCCAGCATTTT.